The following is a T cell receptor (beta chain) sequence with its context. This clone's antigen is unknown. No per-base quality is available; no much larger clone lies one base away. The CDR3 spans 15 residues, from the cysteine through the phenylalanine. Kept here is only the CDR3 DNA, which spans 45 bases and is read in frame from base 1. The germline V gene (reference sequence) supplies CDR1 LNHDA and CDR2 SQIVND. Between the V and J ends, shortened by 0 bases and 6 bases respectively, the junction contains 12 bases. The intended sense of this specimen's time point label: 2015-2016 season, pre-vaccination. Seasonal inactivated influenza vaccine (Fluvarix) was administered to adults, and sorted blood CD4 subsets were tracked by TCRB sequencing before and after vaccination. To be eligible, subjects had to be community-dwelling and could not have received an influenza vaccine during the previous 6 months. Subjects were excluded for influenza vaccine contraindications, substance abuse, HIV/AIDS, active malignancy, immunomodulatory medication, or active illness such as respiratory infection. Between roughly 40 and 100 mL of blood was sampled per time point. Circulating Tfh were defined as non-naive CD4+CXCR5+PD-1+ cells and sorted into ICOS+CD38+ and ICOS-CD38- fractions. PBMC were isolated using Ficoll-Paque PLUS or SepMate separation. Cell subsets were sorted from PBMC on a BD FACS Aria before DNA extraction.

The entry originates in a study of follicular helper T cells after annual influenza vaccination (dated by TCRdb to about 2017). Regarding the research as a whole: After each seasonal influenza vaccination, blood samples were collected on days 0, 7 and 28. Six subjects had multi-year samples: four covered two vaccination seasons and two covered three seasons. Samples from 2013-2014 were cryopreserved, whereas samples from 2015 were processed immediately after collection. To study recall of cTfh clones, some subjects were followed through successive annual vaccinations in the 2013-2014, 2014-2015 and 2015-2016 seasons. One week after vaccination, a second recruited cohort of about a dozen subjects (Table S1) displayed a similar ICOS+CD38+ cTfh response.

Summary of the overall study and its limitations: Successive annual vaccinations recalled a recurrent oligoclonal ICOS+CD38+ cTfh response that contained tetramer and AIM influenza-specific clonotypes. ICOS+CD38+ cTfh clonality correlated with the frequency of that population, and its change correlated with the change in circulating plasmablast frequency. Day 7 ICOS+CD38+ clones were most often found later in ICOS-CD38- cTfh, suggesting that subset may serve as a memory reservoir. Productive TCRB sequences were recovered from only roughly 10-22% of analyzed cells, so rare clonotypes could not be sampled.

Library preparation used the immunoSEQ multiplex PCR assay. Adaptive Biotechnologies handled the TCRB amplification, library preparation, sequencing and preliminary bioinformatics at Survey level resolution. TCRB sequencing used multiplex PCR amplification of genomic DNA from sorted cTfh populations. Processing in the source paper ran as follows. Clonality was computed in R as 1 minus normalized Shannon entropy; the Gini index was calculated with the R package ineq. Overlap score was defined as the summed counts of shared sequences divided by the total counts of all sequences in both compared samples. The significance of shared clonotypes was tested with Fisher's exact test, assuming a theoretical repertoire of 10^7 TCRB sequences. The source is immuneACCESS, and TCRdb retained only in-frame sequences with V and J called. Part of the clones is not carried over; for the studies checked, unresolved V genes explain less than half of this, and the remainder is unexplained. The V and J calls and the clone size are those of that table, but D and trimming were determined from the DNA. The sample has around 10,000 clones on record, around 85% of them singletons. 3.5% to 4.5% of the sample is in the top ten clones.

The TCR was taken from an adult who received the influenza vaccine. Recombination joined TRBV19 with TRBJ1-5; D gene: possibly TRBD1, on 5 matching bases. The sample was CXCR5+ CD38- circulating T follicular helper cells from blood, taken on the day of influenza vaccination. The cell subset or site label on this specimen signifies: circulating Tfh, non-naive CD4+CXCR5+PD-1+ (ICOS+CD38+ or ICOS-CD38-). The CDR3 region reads CASSIDGAGPQPQHF. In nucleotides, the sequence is TGTGCCAGTAGTATAGATGGGGCAGGGCCTCAGCCCCAGCATTTT.